This entry features one T cell receptor (beta chain) sequence. Its target is unknown. The sample originates from a study of beta chain features in type 1 diabetes. General study findings and limits: At VDJ recombination sites, type 1 diabetes patients had fewer insertions and more deleted nucleotides.

Sampling consisted of one heparinised blood draw per donor, averaging around 110 mL. Reverse transcription of all isolated RNA meant that expressed TCRB transcripts were sequenced. Sequencing used immunoSEQ multiplex PCR; TCRdb keeps in-frame clones, though not all of them. The profile covers 350,000 to 450,000 clones, with about 15% appearing a single time and about 0.04% taken by the ten largest. V was cut by 0 bases and J by 11 bases, with 5 bases left in between. This CDR3 spans 11 amino acids. The germline CDR1 and CDR2 sequences are SGHVS and FQNEAQ. The receptor was derived from a young man in good health. J is TRBJ2-1 and V is TRBV7-8; the D is unclear. The sample consisted of naive CD4+ T cells from blood. CDR3 protein: CASSLASKQFF. The CDR3 coding sequence is TGTGCCAGCAGCTTAGCCAGCAAGCAGTTCTTC. Drawing the rest from reference TRBV7-8 and TRBJ2-1, the complete variable domain is GAGVSQSPRYKVAKRGQDVALRCDPISGHVSLFWYQQALGQGPEFLTYFQNEAQLDKSGLPSDRFFAERPEGSVSTLKIQRTQQEDSAVYLCASSLASKQFFGPGTRLTVL.